Listed below are T cell receptor beta chains from one sample, sequenced in a study of blood T cell repertoires in COVID-19. Sequencing was performed with immunoSEQ multiplex PCR; in TCRdb, only in-frame clones are kept and a portion is missing. Here the sample spans 150,000 to 200,000 clones, around 73% being singletons. Sequenced material: PBMCs or T cells enriched from blood (not recorded which). All receptors derive from a woman in her fifties or sixties who had recovered from COVID-19. Each CDR3 is given with its conserved first and last residue. A D gene is named only where the DNA matches it firmly. Clone size, where shown, is once, few, many, or a class for clones that have expanded.

j_call v_call clone_size d_call cdr3_aa cdr3_nt
TRBJ1-2 TRBV4-2 few - CASSQDRNGNYGYTF TGTGCCAGCAGCCAAGATCGAAACGGGAACTATGGCTACACCTTC
TRBJ1-6 TRBV6-5 - - CASSYSRGGVNSPLHF TGTGCCAGCAGTTACTCGAGGGGGGGAGTTAATTCACCCCTCCACTTT
TRBJ2-1 TRBV12-1 - - CASSSIGTPDNVRYNEQFF TGTGCCAGCAGCTCAATCGGGACTCCCGATAACGTCCGCTACAATGAGCAGTTCTTC
TRBJ1-3 TRBV7-9 - - CASSPDNSGNTIYF TGTGCCAGCAGCCCGGACAACTCTGGAAACACCATATATTTT
TRBJ2-7 TRBV24-1 - - CATSDQTDYEQYF TGTGCCACCAGTGACCAGACAGACTACGAGCAGTACTTC
TRBJ1-6 TRBV30 - - CAWSGNSPLHF TGTGCCTGGAGCGGGAATTCACCCCTCCACTTT
TRBJ2-4 TRBV5-1 - - CASSPLVRENIQYF TGCGCCAGCAGCCCGCTGGTGCGGGAAAACATTCAGTACTTC
TRBJ2-3 TRBV10-3 - TRBD1 CAISSPQGAWTDTQYF TGTGCCATCAGTTCCCCTCAGGGGGCTTGGACAGATACGCAGTATTTT
TRBJ2-6 TRBV3-1/TRBV3-2 - TRBD2 CASSQGVLAGASGANVLTF TGTGCCAGCAGCCAAGGGGTCCTAGCGGGAGCTTCTGGGGCCAACGTCCTGACTTTC
TRBJ2-5 TRBV7-3 once - CASSATGTPGGETQYF TGTGCCAGCAGCGCCACTGGGACTCCAGGGGGGGAGACCCAGTACTTC
TRBJ2-7 TRBV28 - TRBD1 CASNPDSGDRPYEQYF TGTGCCAGCAACCCCGATTCGGGGGACAGGCCATACGAGCAGTACTTC
TRBJ1-4 TRBV2 few TRBD1 CASSVLGQGPNEKLFF TGTGCCAGCAGTGTTTTGGGACAGGGGCCTAATGAAAAACTGTTTTTT
TRBJ2-1 TRBV6-5 - TRBD2 CASRDVAGGPNEQFF TGTGCCAGCAGGGACGTAGCGGGAGGGCCCAATGAGCAGTTCTTC
TRBJ2-3 TRBV2 - - CASSENGDTQYF TGTGCCAGCAGCGAGAACGGGGATACGCAGTATTTT
TRBJ2-1 TRBV14 - TRBD2 CASSPTSGSDEQFF TGTGCCAGCAGCCCGACTAGCGGGAGCGATGAGCAGTTCTTC
TRBJ2-3 TRBV18 few TRBD2 CASSRASGNINTQYF TGTGCCAGCTCAAGGGCTAGCGGGAATATAAATACGCAGTATTTT
TRBJ2-2 TRBV24-1 - TRBD1 CATMDRADTGELFF TGTGCCACCATGGACAGGGCAGACACCGGGGAGCTGTTTTTT
TRBJ2-3 TRBV7-2 once TRBD2 CASSLLAGGMTDTQYF TGTGCCAGCAGCTTACTAGCGGGAGGTATGACAGATACGCAGTATTTT
TRBJ1-6 TRBV5-1 - - CASSLGSSYNSPLHF TGCGCCAGCAGCCTGGGGAGCTCCTATAATTCACCCCTCCACTTT
TRBJ1-1 TRBV7-2 - - CASSYNRGDTEAFF TGTGCCAGCAGCTACAATCGGGGGGACACTGAAGCTTTCTTT
TRBJ1-4 TRBV11-2 once TRBD1 CASSPGQGHEKLFF TGTGCCAGCAGCCCCGGACAGGGCCATGAAAAACTGTTTTTT
TRBJ1-3 TRBV5-4 - TRBD1 CASSHQGASRNTIYF TGTGCCAGCAGTCATCAGGGGGCTAGTAGAAACACCATATATTTT
TRBJ1-1 TRBV12-3/TRBV12-4 - - CASSTQTGTEAFF TGTGCCAGCAGTACCCAGACGGGCACTGAAGCTTTCTTT
TRBJ2-7 TRBV19 - - CASKEGGTPSSYEQYF TGTGCCAGTAAGGAGGGTGGGACGCCGAGCTCCTACGAGCAGTACTTC
TRBJ2-3 TRBV30 - - CVSRTPGTDTQYF TGTGTTTCGAGGACCCCGGGAACAGATACGCAGTATTTT
TRBJ2-2 TRBV11-3 - TRBD1 CASSVGQGVPGELFF TGTGCCAGCTCGGTCGGGCAGGGGGTTCCCGGGGAGCTGTTTTTT
TRBJ1-2 TRBV3-1/TRBV3-2 - - CASSRVEGGRENYGYTF TGTGCCAGCAGCCGCGTCGAAGGGGGGCGGGAGAACTATGGCTACACCTTC
TRBJ1-2 TRBV19 - TRBD1 CASSVTGGVVYGYTF TGTGCCAGTAGTGTGACAGGGGGCGTCGTCTATGGCTACACCTTC
TRBJ1-1 TRBV5-1 - - CASSLERPNTEAFF TGCGCCAGCAGCTTGGAGAGGCCGAACACTGAAGCTTTCTTT
TRBJ2-7 TRBV10-3 - TRBD1 CAISEGQGAYEQYF TGTGCCATCAGTGAGGGACAGGGGGCCTACGAGCAGTACTTC
TRBJ2-7 TRBV19 - TRBD1 CASTPGGQGGRNEQYF TGTGCCAGTACCCCGGGGGGACAGGGTGGGCGCAACGAGCAGTACTTC
TRBJ2-3 TRBV27 - TRBD2 CASSLAGDRGGTQYF TGTGCCAGCAGCCTAGCGGGAGACCGAGGAGGTACGCAGTATTTT
TRBJ2-4 TRBV28 few TRBD1 CASSQTGGRDIQYF TGTGCCAGCAGTCAAACAGGGGGCCGGGACATTCAGTACTTC
TRBJ2-2 TRBV4-1 - TRBD2 CASSPTSGRTGELFF TGCGCCAGCAGCCCGACTAGCGGGAGGACCGGGGAGCTGTTTTTT
TRBJ1-4 TRBV4-2 - - CASSSSGGEIEKLFF TGTGCCAGCAGCTCAAGTGGAGGGGAGATTGAAAAACTGTTTTTT
TRBJ2-3 TRBV29-1 few TRBD1 CSVEGTGAGPGDTQYF TGCAGCGTTGAAGGGACAGGGGCCGGTCCCGGGGATACGCAGTATTTT
TRBJ2-1 TRBV5-1 - TRBD2 CASRKGLADNEQFF TGCGCCAGCAGGAAGGGACTAGCAGACAATGAGCAGTTCTTC
TRBJ2-7 TRBV10-2 once - CASTKLSDYEQYF TGCGCCAGCACCAAACTTAGCGACTACGAGCAGTACTTC
TRBJ2-1 TRBV19 - - CASTGRRSNEQFF TGTGCCAGTACAGGGAGGAGGAGCAATGAGCAGTTCTTC
TRBJ1-5 TRBV3-1/TRBV3-2 - - CASSQDRGGQPQHF TGTGCCAGCAGCCAAGACAGGGGTGGGCAGCCCCAGCATTTT
TRBJ1-1 TRBV5-4 - TRBD1 CASSWTGGNTEAFF TGTGCCAGCAGCTGGACAGGGGGGAACACTGAAGCTTTCTTT
TRBJ2-7 TRBV2 - TRBD2 CASSEKRETSYEQYF TGTGCCAGCAGTGAGAAGCGGGAGACGTCCTACGAGCAGTACTTC
TRBJ2-7 TRBV6-5 once - CAAGTESYEQYF TGTGCCGCGGGGACTGAGAGCTACGAGCAGTACTTC
TRBJ1-1 TRBV6-5 - - CASSLQGLGTEAFF TGTGCCAGCAGTTTACAGGGATTAGGGACTGAAGCTTTCTTT
TRBJ2-5 TRBV11-2 once - CASSVQTGKQETQYF TGTGCCAGCAGCGTACAAACAGGGAAGCAAGAGACCCAGTACTTC
TRBJ2-5 TRBV3-1/TRBV3-2 - TRBD2 CASSRWTSGRGGETQYF TGTGCCAGCAGCCGCTGGACTAGCGGGAGGGGAGGGGAGACCCAGTACTTC
TRBJ1-4 TRBV2 - TRBD1 CASIDDRVGEKLFF TGTGCCAGCATAGATGACAGGGTGGGTGAAAAACTGTTTTTT
TRBJ1-1 TRBV30 once - CAWSVVGAGTEAFF TGTGCCTGGAGTGTTGTGGGGGCAGGAACTGAAGCTTTCTTT
TRBJ2-7 TRBV18 - - CASSPPGFYEQYF TGTGCCAGCTCACCACCGGGCTTCTACGAGCAGTACTTC
TRBJ2-2 TRBV7-3 - - CASSLRLSTGELFF TGTGCCAGCAGCTTACGTCTGAGCACCGGGGAGCTGTTTTTT
TRBJ1-1 TRBV5-5 - - CASSFGRLVTEAFF TGTGCCAGCAGCTTTGGCCGCCTCGTCACTGAAGCTTTCTTT
TRBJ2-5 TRBV19 - - CASSLTDETQYF TGTGCCAGTAGCTTGACAGATGAGACCCAGTACTTC
TRBJ2-7 TRBV4-1 - TRBD2 CASSQDGGLGSYEQYF TGCGCCAGCAGCCAAGACGGGGGACTAGGATCCTACGAGCAGTACTTC
TRBJ2-3 TRBV18 - TRBD2 CASHGRAPDTQYF TGTGCCAGCCACGGGAGGGCCCCAGATACGCAGTATTTT
TRBJ1-1 TRBV29-1 - - CSATRDTRNTEAFF TGCAGCGCCACCCGGGACACAAGAAACACTGAAGCTTTCTTT